The 22 T cell receptor beta chains in this list originate from one sample, sequenced in a study of response to subunit inactivated influenza vaccine. Via MiXCR, TCRdb re-called the RT-PCR reads, giving one row per CDR3 protein. This sample has more than 200,000 distinct CDR3 sequences, with 9.5% to 15% found just once. This specimen was non-naive T cells sorted from PBMCs, taken 14 to 15 days before vaccination. The receptors stem from a man in his fifties or sixties who received an inactivated influenza vaccine.

The genes are TRBV28 and TRBJ2-5; D is perhaps TRBD2 (6 bases). This CDR3 contains 18 residues. From germline, CDR1 is MDHEN and CDR2 SYDVKM. Trimming removed 4 bases at V and 1 base at J, with 22 bases between. CDR3 loop: CASSSMAPAGSFQETQYF. The CDR3 DNA is TGTGCCAGCAGTTCGATGGCCCCCGCCGGGAGTTTCCAAGAGACCCAGTACTTC. The whole variable domain, filled in from reference TRBV28 and TRBJ2-5, reads DVKVTQSSRYLVKRTGEKVFLECVQDMDHENMFWYRQDPGLGLRLIYFSYDVKMKEKGDIPEGYSVSREKKERFSLILESASTNQTSMYLCASSSMAPAGSFQETQYFGPGTRLLVL.

This clonotype showed up just a few times. The CDR3 is CASSLRGYYGYTF. For the CDR3, the DNA is TGTGCCAGCAGCCTCCGCGGTTACTATGGCTACACCTTC. The rearrangement joins TRBV5-5 to TRBJ1-2, with D hard to call. The germline V and J ends were trimmed by 4 bases and 3 bases, with 10 bases remaining between them. This CDR3 region has 13 residues. Germline CDR1 reads SGHKS; CDR2 reads YYEKEE (reference sequence).

This clonotype came up many times. This rearrangement joins TRBV4-2 to TRBJ1-2; unclear D gene. Germline CDR1 is LGHNA and CDR2 is YNFKEQ. Trimming removed 3 bases at V and 0 bases at J, with 14 bases between. The CDR3 covers 16 residues. CDR3 residues: CASSQGQTRTNYGYTF. CDR3 sequence (DNA): TGTGCCAGCAGCCAGGGCCAGACGAGGACTAACTATGGCTACACCTTC.

The chain employs TRBV2 and TRBJ2-1, with 10 positions matching TRBD2. Germline CDR1 reads SNHLY; CDR2 reads FYNNEI. There are 15 residues in the CDR3. The V segment lost 7 bases and the J segment 3 bases; nucleotides outside the gene matches: 6. Here the CDR3 reads CASKKSGGDYNEQFF. The CDR3 DNA sequence: TGTGCCAGCAAGAAGAGCGGGGGGGACTACAATGAGCAGTTCTTC.

The table lists this clonotype with a few counts. The rearrangement links TRBV20-1 to TRBJ2-5; TRBD1 is a possible D gene (6 bases). The CDR3 is 14 amino acids. Between the trimmed V and J ends, which lost 4 bases and 4 bases, there was a span of 16 bases. Looked up from germline, CDR1 is DFQATT and CDR2 is SNEGSKA (reference sequence). CDR3 DNA sequence: TGCAGTGCTAAACAACAGGGTTTCGGAGAGACCCAGTACTTC. Protein product: CSAKQQGFGETQYF.

The DNA for the CDR3 is TGTGCCAGCAGCCTGGGGGGACAGGGGATAGGGCAGCCCCAGCATTTT. It yields the protein CASSLGGQGIGQPQHF. This chain uses TRBV12-3 or TRBV12-4 with TRBJ1-5; 10 bases map to TRBD1. The CDR3 has 16 residues. The V and J ends lost 6 bases and 7 bases, in that order; junction bases with no gene match: 12.

This chain uses TRBV20-1 with TRBJ2-5; D gene unclear. V lost 6 bases and J 5 bases, leaving 10 bases between the germline ends. This CDR3 spans 11 amino acids. Germline CDR1 DFQATT, CDR2 SNEGSKA (reference sequence). CDR3 coding DNA: TGCAGTGCCCTACTCTCCGAGACCCAGTACTTC. Amino acids: CSALLSETQYF.

This clonotype was recorded a few times. The chain has TRBV4-3 and TRBJ2-1, with D uncertain. Germline V gives CDR1 LGHNA, CDR2 YSLEER. Trimming removed 0 bases at V and 4 bases at J, with 10 bases between. CDR3 size: 15 residues. The CDR3 loop is CASSQEVWSYNEQFF. CDR3 sequence (DNA): TGCGCCAGCAGCCAAGAGGTTTGGAGTTACAATGAGCAGTTCTTC.

This clonotype turned up a few times. V is TRBV15 and J is TRBJ1-5; no clear D gene. Germline assignment: CDR1 LNHNV and CDR2 YYDKDF (reference sequence). V lost 6 bases, J lost 2 bases, and 11 bases lay in between. The CDR3 runs 14 residues. CDR3 bases: TGTGCCACCAGTTCCTTTTTTGGCAATCAGCCCCAGCATTTT. Translation: CATSSFFGNQPQHF.

This clonotype was observed a handful of times. This sequence joins TRBV6-2 or TRBV6-3 and TRBJ2-5; no clear D gene. Germline V gives CDR1 MNHEY, CDR2 SVGEGT. The CDR3 has 14 amino acids. The V end was cut by 4 bases, the J end by 1 base, with 10 bases between. This CDR3 reads CASSSEPTQETQYF. Written as DNA, the CDR3 is TGTGCCAGCAGTTCTGAACCCACCCAAGAGACCCAGTACTTC.

In its sample, this clonotype was seen many times. J is TRBJ2-1 and V is TRBV5-1; 7 bases are a match to TRBD1. V lost 3 bases and J lost 8; bases outside the gene matches: 8. Germline-derived CDR1 and CDR2 are SGHRS and YFSETQ. The CDR3 is 14 amino acids. The CDR3 loop is CASSSRQGRDEQFF. The DNA for the CDR3 is TGCGCCAGCAGCTCTCGACAGGGAAGGGATGAGCAGTTCTTC.

In its sample, this clonotype was seen a few times. J is TRBJ2-5 and V is TRBV5-1; D is ambiguous. CDR3 length: 13 residues. The V gene's germline CDR1 is SGHRS and CDR2 YFSETQ. V dropped 1 base and J dropped 2 bases, with 6 bases sitting between them. The CDR3 loop reads CASSLYAQETQYF. In DNA form, the CDR3 reads TGCGCCAGCAGCTTGTATGCACAAGAGACCCAGTACTTC.

The sample holds a few counts of this clonotype. This chain uses TRBV5-5 with TRBJ1-1, with D hard to call. The CDR3 is made up of 16 amino acids. With 1 base removed from V and 5 bases from J, the gap between germline ends came to 18 bases. CDR1 SGHKS and CDR2 YYEKEE come from the germline V gene (reference sequence). The CDR3 DNA reads as TGTGCCAGCAGCTTGAGACCGGGCCCGGAACGGACTGAAGCTTTCTTT. It is translated as CASSLRPGPERTEAFF.

A few counts support this clonotype. V gene TRBV7-8 combines with J gene TRBJ2-4, with D perhaps TRBD1 (6 bases). The CDR3 extends over 18 amino acids. The germline V gene has CDR1 SGHVS and CDR2 FQNEAQ. V was cut by 2 bases and J by 0 bases, with 17 bases left in between. CDR3 in amino acids: CASSLRAGRQVAKNIQYF. The CDR3 DNA follows: TGTGCCAGCAGCTTAAGGGCCGGACGACAGGTAGCCAAAAACATTCAGTACTTC.

This clonotype appeared a few times. The chain employs TRBV10-3 and TRBJ1-1, with D unclear. The V gene's germline CDR1 is ENHRY and CDR2 SYGVKD. V lost 7 bases, J lost 1 base, and 10 bases lay in between. The CDR3 has 13 residues. CDR3 in DNA: TGTGCCATCACCGTCCAGGAGAACACTGAAGCTTTCTTT. It yields the protein CAITVQENTEAFF.

This chain uses TRBV28 with TRBJ2-1, with TRBD2 matching over 15 bases. With V trimmed by 10 bases and J by 10 bases, 5 bases remained unmatched. This CDR3 spans 13 amino acids. Germline V lookup: CDR1 MDHEN, CDR2 SYDVKM. Written as DNA, the CDR3 is TGTGCCACCACCGGACTAGCGGGGGGGGAGCAGTTCTTC. Translation gives CATTGLAGGEQFF.

The CDR3 nucleotides read TGTGCCAGCAGCTTAGACGGGTTCCTAGAGACCCAGTACTTC. It specifies CASSLDGFLETQYF. This chain links TRBV7-2 with TRBJ2-5; D call uncertain. The germline V gene encodes CDR1 SGHTA and CDR2 FQGNSA. The CDR3 is 14 amino acids. V was cut by 1 base and J by 4 bases, with 10 bases left in between. Complete variable domain (other parts from reference TRBV7-2 and TRBJ2-5): GAGVSQSPSNKVTEKGKDVELRCDPISGHTALYWYRQSLGQGLEFLIYFQGNSAPDKSGLPSDRFSAERTGGSVSTLTIQRTQQEDSAVYLCASSLDGFLETQYFGPGTRLLVL.

This clonotype has at least ten counts. This sequence joins TRBV3-1 and TRBJ2-3; D might be TRBD2 (7 bases). From germline, CDR1 is LGHDT and CDR2 YNNKEL (reference sequence). The germline V and J ends were trimmed by 0 bases and 10 bases, with 17 bases remaining between them. CDR3 length: 15 amino acids. CDR3 DNA sequence: TGTGCCAGCAGCCAAGATCTAGGGGGGGCTCGTCCGCAGTATTTT. Residues: CASSQDLGGARPQYF.

This clonotype has a handful of counts. V is TRBV7-9 and J is TRBJ1-1; 7 bases fit TRBD1. The V gene end was trimmed by 5 bases and the J gene end by 5 bases; junction bases not matched to a gene: 11. Germline V CDR1 and CDR2: SEHNR, FQNEAQ (reference sequence). This CDR3 comprises 15 residues. The CDR3 nucleotides read TGTGCCAGCAGCCGACGACAGGGTCTAGAGACTGAAGCTTTCTTT. Its translation is CASSRRQGLETEAFF. The full variable domain, completed using reference TRBV7-9 and TRBJ1-1, is DTGVSQNPRHKITKRGQNVTFRCDPISEHNRLYWYRQTLGQGPEFLTYFQNEAQLEKSRLLSDRFSAERPKGSFSTLEIQRTEQGDSAMYLCASSRRQGLETEAFFGQGTRLTVV.

The V and J genes are TRBV12-3 or TRBV12-4 and TRBJ2-4; D may be TRBD1 (6 bases). V lost 3 bases to trimming and J lost 16 bases, with 19 bases between them. This CDR3 spans 13 amino acids. CDR3 sequence (DNA): TGTGCCAGCAGTTTTAAGAATTCGGACAGAAGCTACTTC. This translates into CASSFKNSDRSYF.

This clonotype has more than one count but fewer than ten. The rearrangement uses TRBV5-6 and TRBJ1-6; D possibly corresponds to TRBD1 (5 bases). The CDR3 sequence is 14 residues long. Germline V gene sequence: CDR1 SGHDT, CDR2 YYEEEE. Trimming pared 1 base from V and 9 bases from J, leaving 11 bases between. CDR3 sequence reads: CASSLSGMPSPLHF. The CDR3 nucleotides are TGTGCCAGCAGCTTGTCAGGGATGCCTTCACCCCTCCACTTT.

The sample holds a few counts of this clonotype. The chain combines TRBV20-1 with TRBJ1-6, with 7 bases lining up with TRBD1. CDR3 size: 13 residues. V shed 3 bases and J 9 bases; nucleotides not matched to a gene: 5. Germline loops: CDR1 DFQATT, CDR2 SNEGSKA (reference sequence). CDR3 protein: CSARGTATSPLHF. The CDR3 bases are TGCAGTGCTAGGGGGACAGCCACTTCACCCCTCCACTTT.